The clone carrying this TCR beta chain was counted ten times or more. Antigen: not known. Both TCR beta VDJ combination and CDR3 sequence profiling were carried out. Genomic DNA was the template for this profiling. TCRdb analysed the reads with MiXCR anew, one entry per CDR3 protein. This table holds some 200,000 distinct CDR3 sequences, about 37% found once. These data originate in a study of CD8+CD57+ T cells in acquired aplastic anemia. Study details: For CD4+ cells, healthy donors had an average of approximately 11 million reads.

Broader study findings: Overlapping CD8+ CDR3 repertoires of patients and controls contained roughly 29 shared sequences. Controls and patients did not differ significantly in CD8+ Simpson's diversity.

The TCR sequence derives from a human donor in good health, serving as a control. Input material: sorted CD4+, CD8+, or CD8+CD57+ T cells (not recorded which) from PBMCs.

DNA for the CDR3: TGTGCCAGCAGTGACGAGGCGGACAGGGCCGGCTACGAGCAGTACTTC. Amino acid sequence: CASSDEADRAGYEQYF. The chain carries TRBV6-4 and TRBJ2-7, with 8 bases fitting TRBD1. V gave up 2 bases and J gave up 3 bases; unmatched junction bases: 9. Germline V gene sequence: CDR1 MRHNA, CDR2 SNTAGT. This CDR3 comprises 16 residues.